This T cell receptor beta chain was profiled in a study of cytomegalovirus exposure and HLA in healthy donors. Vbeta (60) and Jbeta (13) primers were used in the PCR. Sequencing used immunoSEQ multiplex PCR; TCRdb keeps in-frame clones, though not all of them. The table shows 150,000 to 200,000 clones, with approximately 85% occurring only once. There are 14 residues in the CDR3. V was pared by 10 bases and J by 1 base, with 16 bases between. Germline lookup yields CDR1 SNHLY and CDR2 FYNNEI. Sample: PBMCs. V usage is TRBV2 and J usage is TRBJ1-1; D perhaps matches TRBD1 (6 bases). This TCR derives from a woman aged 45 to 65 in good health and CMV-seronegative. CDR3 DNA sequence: TGTGCCACCACAGTACAGGGAAAGAACACTGAAGCTTTCTTT. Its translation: CATTVQGKNTEAFF.